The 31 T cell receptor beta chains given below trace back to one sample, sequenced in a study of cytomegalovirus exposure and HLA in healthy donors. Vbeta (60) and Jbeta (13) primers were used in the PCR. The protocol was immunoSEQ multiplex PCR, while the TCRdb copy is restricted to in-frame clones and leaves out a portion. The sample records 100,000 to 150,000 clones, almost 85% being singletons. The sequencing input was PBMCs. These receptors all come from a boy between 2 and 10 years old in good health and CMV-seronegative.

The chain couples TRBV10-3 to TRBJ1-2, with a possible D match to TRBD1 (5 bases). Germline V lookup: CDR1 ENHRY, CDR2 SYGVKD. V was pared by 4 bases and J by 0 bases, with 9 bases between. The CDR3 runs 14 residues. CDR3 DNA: TGTGCCATCAGTGCGACAGCAGCTAACTATGGCTACACCTTC. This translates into CAISATAANYGYTF.

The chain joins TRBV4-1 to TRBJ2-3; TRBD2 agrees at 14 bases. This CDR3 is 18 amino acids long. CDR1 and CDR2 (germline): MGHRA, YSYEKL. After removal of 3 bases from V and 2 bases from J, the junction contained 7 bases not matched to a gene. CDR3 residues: CASSHPGTSGRITDTQYF. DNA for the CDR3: TGCGCCAGCAGCCACCCCGGGACTAGCGGGAGAATCACAGATACGCAGTATTTT.

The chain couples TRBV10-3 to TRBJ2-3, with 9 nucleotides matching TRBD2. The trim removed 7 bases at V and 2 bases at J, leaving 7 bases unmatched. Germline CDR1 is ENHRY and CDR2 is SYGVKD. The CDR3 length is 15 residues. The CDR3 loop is CAITPTSGATDTQYF. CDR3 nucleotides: TGTGCCATCACTCCGACTAGCGGAGCCACAGATACGCAGTATTTT.

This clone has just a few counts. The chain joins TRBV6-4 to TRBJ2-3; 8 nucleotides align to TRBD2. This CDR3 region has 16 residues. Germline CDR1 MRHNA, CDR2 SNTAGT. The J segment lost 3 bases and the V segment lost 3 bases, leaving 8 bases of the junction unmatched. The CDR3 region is CASSDVAGGSTDTQYF. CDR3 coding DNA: TGTGCCAGCAGTGATGTGGCGGGGGGTAGTACAGATACGCAGTATTTT.

Written as DNA, the CDR3 is TGTGCCAGCAGCCTGACCCGGGATCTAGGGAGCTATGGCTACACCTTC. Its translation: CASSLTRDLGSYGYTF. The rearrangement uses TRBV7-9 and TRBJ1-2; unclear D gene. V was cut by 5 bases and J by 4 bases, with 20 bases left in between. The CDR3 is 16 amino acids. The germline CDR1 and CDR2 sequences are SEHNR and FQNEAQ (reference sequence).

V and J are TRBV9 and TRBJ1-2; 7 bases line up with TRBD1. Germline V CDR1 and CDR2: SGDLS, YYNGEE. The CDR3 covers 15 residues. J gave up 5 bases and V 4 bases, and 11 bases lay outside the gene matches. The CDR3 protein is CASSSPGQRLYGYTF. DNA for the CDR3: TGTGCCAGCAGCTCCCCGGGACAGCGACTTTATGGCTACACCTTC.

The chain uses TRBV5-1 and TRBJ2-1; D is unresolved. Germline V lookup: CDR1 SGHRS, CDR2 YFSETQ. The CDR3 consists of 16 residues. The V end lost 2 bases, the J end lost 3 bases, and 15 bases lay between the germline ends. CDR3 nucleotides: TGCGCCAGCAGCTTATATCCAGCGTCGATCTACAATGAGCAGTTCTTC. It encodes CASSLYPASIYNEQFF.

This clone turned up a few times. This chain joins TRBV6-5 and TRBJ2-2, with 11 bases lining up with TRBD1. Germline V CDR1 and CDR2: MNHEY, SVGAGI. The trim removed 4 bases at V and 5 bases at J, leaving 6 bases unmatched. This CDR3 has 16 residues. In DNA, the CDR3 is TGTGCCAGCAGTTCCCCCGGGACAGGGGGGACCGGGGAGCTGTTTTTT. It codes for CASSSPGTGGTGELFF.

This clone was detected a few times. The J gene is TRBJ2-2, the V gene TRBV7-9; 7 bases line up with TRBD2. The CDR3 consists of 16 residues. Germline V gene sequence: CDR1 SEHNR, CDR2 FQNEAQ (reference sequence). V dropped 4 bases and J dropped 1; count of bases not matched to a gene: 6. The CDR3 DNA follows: TGTGCCAGCAGCTCTCTGGGGGGGAAGAACACCGGGGAGCTGTTTTTT. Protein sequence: CASSSLGGKNTGELFF.

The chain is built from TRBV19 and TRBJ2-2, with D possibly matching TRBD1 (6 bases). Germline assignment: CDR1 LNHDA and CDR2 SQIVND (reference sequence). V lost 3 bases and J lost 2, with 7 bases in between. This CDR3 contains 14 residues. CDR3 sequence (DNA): TGTGCCAGTAGTATGACAGGTAACACCGGGGAGCTGTTTTTT. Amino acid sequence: CASSMTGNTGELFF.

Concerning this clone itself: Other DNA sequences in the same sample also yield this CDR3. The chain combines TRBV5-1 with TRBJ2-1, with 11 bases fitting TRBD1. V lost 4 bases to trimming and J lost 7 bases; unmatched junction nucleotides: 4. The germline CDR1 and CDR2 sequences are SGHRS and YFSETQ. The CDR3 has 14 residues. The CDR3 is CASSPGTGGNEQFF. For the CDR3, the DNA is TGCGCCAGCAGCCCCGGGACAGGGGGAAATGAGCAGTTCTTC.

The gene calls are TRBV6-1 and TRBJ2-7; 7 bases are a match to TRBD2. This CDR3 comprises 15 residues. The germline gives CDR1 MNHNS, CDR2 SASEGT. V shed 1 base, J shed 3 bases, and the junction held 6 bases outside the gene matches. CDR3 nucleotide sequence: TGTGCCAGCAGTGAAGTAGGACTAGTTCTCTACGAGCAGTACGTC. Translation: CASSEVGLVLYEQYV.

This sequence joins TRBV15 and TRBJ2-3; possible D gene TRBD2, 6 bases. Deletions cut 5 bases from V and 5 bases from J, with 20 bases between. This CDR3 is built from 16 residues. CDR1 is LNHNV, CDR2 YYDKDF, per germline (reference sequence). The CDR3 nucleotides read TGTGCCACCAGCGGAGGGTTAAAAGCCCGGGGAGATACGCAGTATTTT. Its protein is CATSGGLKARGDTQYF.

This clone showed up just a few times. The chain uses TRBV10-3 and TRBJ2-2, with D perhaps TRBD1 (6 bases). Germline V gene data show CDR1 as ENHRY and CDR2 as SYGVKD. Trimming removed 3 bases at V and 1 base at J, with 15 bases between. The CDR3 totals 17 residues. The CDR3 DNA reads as TGTGCCATCAGTGACCCGCACAGGGATTGGAACACCGGGGAGCTGTTTTTT. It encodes CAISDPHRDWNTGELFF.

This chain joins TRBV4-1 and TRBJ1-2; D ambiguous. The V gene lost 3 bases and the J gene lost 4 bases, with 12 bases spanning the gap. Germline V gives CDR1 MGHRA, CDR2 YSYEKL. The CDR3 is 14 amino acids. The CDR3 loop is CASSHELRPYGYTF. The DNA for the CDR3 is TGCGCCAGCAGCCATGAACTCCGTCCCTATGGCTACACCTTC.

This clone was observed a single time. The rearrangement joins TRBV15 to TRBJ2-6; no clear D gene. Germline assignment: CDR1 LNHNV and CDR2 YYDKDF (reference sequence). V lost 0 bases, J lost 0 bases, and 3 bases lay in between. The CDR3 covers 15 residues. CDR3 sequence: CATSRDNSGANVLTF. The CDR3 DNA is TGTGCCACCAGCAGAGATAACTCTGGGGCCAACGTCCTGACTTTC.

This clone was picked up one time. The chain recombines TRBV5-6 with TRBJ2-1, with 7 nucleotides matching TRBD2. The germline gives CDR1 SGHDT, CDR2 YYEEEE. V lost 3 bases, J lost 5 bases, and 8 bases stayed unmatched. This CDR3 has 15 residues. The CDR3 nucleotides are TGTGCCAGCAGCTCCCTAGGGACTACACACAATGAGCAGTTCTTC. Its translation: CASSSLGTTHNEQFF.

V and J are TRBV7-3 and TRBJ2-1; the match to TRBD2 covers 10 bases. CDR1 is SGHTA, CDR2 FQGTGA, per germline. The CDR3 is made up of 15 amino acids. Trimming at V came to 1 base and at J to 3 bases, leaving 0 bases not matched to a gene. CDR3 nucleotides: TGTGCCAGCAGCTTAATAGCGGGAGGCTACAATGAGCAGTTCTTC. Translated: CASSLIAGGYNEQFF.

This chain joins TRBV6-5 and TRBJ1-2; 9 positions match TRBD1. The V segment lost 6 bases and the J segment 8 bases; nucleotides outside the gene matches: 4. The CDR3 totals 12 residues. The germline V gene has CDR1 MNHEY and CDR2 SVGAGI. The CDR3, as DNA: TGTGCCAGCAGACAGGGGGCGCTCGGCTACACCTTC. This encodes CASRQGALGYTF.

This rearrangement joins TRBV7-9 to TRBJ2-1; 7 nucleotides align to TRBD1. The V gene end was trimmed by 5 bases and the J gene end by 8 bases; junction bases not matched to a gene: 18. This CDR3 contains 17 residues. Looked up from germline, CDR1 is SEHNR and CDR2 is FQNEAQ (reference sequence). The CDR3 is CASSRITDRDAMYEQFF. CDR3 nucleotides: TGTGCCAGCAGCCGAATTACCGACAGGGATGCTATGTATGAGCAGTTCTTC.

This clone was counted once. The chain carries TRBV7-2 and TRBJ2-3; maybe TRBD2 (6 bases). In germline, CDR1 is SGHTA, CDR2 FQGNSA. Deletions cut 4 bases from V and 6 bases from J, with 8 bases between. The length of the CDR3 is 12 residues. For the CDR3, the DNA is TGTGCCAGCAGCTCAGGGAGGGATACGCAGTATTTT. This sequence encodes CASSSGRDTQYF.

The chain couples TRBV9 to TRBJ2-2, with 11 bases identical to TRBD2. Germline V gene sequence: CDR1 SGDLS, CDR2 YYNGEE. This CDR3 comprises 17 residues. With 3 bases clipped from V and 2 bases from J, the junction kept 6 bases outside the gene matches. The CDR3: CASSGDSGGVNTGELFF. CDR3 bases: TGTGCCAGCAGCGGCGATAGCGGGGGGGTCAACACCGGGGAGCTGTTTTTT.

CDR3 sequence: CASSPGLAGGPSGTQYF. DNA of the CDR3: TGTGCCAGTAGCCCGGGACTAGCGGGGGGACCGTCAGGGACCCAGTACTTC. The chain carries TRBV19 and TRBJ2-5, with 15 positions matching TRBD2. J gave up 7 bases and V 6 bases, and 12 bases lay outside the gene matches. Per the germline V gene, CDR1 is LNHDA and CDR2 is SQIVND (reference sequence). CDR3 size: 17 residues.

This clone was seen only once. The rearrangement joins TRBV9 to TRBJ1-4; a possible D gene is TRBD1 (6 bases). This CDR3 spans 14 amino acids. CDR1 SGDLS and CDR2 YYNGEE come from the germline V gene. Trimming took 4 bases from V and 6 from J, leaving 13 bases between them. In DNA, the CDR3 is TGTGCCAGCAGCCCCAGGGGAGGGTATGAAAAACTGTTTTTT. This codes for CASSPRGGYEKLFF.

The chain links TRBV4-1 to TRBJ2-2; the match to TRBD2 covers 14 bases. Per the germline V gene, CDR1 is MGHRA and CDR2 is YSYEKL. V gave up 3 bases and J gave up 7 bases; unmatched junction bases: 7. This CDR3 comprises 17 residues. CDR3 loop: CASSHLGLAGVSGELFF. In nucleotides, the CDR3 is TGCGCCAGCAGCCATCTGGGACTAGCGGGAGTGAGCGGGGAGCTGTTTTTT.

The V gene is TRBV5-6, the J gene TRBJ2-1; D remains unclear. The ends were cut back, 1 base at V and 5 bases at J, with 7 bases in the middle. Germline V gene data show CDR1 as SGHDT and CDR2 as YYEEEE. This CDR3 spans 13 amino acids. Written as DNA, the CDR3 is TGTGCCAGCAGCTTGTCTAGAGACAATGAGCAGTTCTTC. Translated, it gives CASSLSRDNEQFF.

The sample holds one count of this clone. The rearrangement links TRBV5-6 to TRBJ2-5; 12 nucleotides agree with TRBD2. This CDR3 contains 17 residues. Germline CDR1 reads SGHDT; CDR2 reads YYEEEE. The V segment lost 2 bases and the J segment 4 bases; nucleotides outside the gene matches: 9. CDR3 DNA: TGTGCCAGCAGCTTAGGACTAGCGGGGAGAGGGTCAGAGACCCAGTACTTC. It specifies CASSLGLAGRGSETQYF.

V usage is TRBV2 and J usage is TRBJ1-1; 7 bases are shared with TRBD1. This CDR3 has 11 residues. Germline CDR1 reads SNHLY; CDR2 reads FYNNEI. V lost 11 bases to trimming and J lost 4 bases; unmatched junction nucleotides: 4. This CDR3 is CACQGVTEAFF. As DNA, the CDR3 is TGTGCCTGCCAGGGGGTCACTGAAGCTTTCTTT.

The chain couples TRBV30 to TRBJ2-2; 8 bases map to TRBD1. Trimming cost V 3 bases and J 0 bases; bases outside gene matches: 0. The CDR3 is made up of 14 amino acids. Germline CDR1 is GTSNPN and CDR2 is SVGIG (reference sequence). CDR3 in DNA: TGTGCCTGGAGCAGGGGGCCGAACACCGGGGAGCTGTTTTTT. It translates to CAWSRGPNTGELFF.

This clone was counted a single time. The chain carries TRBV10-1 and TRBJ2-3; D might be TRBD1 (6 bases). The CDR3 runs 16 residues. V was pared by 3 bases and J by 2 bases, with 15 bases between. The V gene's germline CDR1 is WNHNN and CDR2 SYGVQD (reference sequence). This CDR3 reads CASSEQGRRSTDTQYF. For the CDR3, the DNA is TGCGCCAGCAGTGAACAGGGCAGGCGTTCCACAGATACGCAGTATTTT.

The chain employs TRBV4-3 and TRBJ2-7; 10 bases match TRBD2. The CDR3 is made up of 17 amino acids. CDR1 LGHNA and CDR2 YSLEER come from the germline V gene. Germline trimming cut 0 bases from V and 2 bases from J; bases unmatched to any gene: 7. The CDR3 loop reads CASSQDSRLAGAYEQYF. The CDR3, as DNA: TGCGCCAGCAGCCAAGATTCGCGCCTAGCGGGGGCCTACGAGCAGTACTTC.